This entry features one T cell receptor beta chain sequence. Antigen unknown. This sample was included in a study of T cell repertoires in cytomegalovirus infection. General study points: Summed frequency of shared TCR beta families picked out CMV carriers who also had the relevant HLA.

In TCRdb, the reads were re-called with MiXCR into one record per CDR3 protein. This table holds about 350,000 distinct CDR3 sequences, approximately 35% found once. Trimming removed 10 bases from V and 0 bases from J; junction bases left unmatched: 8. The CDR3 spans 15 residues. Germline V gives CDR1 ENHRY, CDR2 SYGVKD. The sequence derives from a human donor in good health (CMV status not recorded). Some clones in this sample may be carry-over from other donors' samples. The source was cultured PBMCs, collected from culture after CMV antigen stimulation. The chain recombines TRBV10-3 with TRBJ1-3; 8 bases are a match to TRBD1. In DNA, the CDR3 is TGTGCCAACGGACAGGGTTCAGACTCTGGAAACACCATATATTTT. It specifies CANGQGSDSGNTIYF.